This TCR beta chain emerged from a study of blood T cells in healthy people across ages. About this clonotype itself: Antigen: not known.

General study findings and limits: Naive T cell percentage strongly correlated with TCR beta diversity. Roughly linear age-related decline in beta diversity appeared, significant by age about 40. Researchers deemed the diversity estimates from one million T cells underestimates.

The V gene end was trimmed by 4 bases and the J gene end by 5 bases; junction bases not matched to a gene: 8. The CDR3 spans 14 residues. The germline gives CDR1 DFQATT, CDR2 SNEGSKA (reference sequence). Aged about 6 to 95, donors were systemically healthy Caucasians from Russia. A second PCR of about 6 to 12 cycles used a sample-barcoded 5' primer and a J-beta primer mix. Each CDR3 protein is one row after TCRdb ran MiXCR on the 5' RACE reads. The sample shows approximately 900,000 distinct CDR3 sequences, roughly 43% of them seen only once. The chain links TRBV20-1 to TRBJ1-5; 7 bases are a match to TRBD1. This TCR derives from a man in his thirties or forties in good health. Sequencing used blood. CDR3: CSATQGQLYQPQHF. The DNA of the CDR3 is TGCAGTGCTACCCAGGGACAGCTTTATCAGCCCCAGCATTTT.